These 32 T cell receptor beta chains were all obtained from the same sample, sequenced in a study of blood T cell repertoires in COVID-19 (dated by TCRdb to 2020 to 2021). Receptor amplification or capture employed the immunoSEQ multiplex PCR assay. The table was pulled from immuneACCESS by TCRdb, which kept in-frame rearrangements only. Such tables lose some clones; where checked, under half of the loss comes from unresolved V genes, and the rest has no known cause. The sample table records about 170,000 clones; approximately 89% of these occur just once. The top ten hold roughly 0.82% of the sample. Sample: PBMCs or T cells enriched from blood (not recorded which). These receptor sequences come from a woman aged 18-29 years who had recovered from COVID-19.

This clone appeared a few times. V is TRBV6-5 and J is TRBJ1-2; a possible D gene is TRBD1 (5 bases). Trimming shortened V by 10 bases and J by 5 bases, and 23 bases separated the two germline ends. The CDR3 covers 15 residues. CDR1 and CDR2 from the germline V gene are MNHEY and SVGAGI. CDR3 coding DNA: TGTGCCACCGGTATTTTGCGATCCAGGGTTTATGGCTACACCTTC. Translated: CATGILRSRVYGYTF.

With respect to this clone: This same CDR3 is encoded by further DNA sequences in the sample. V usage is TRBV7-8 and J usage is TRBJ1-1, with D tentatively TRBD1 (5 bases). Germline CDR1 SGHVS, CDR2 FQNEAQ. The CDR3 is made up of 13 amino acids. V lost 3 bases and J 4 bases, leaving 9 bases between the germline ends. The chain's CDR3 is CASSLTGGTEAFF. The CDR3 DNA reads TGTGCCAGCAGCTTGACCGGGGGCACTGAAGCTTTCTTT.

The chain combines TRBV24-1 with TRBJ2-5, with 7 bases identical to TRBD2. Germline V CDR1 and CDR2: KGHDR, SFDVKD. The CDR3 length is 16 residues. V shed 9 bases, J shed 2 bases, and the junction held 14 bases outside the gene matches. CDR3 nucleotide sequence: TGTGCCACCCCAGTGGGTATCACTAGCGTACAAGAGACCCAGTACTTC. The encoded protein is CATPVGITSVQETQYF.

The chain couples TRBV12-3 or TRBV12-4 to TRBJ1-5; no clear D gene. The CDR3 contains 12 residues. Trimming removed 5 bases from V and 3 bases from J, with 5 bases in between. The CDR3 loop is CASSQDNQPQHF. The CDR3, as DNA: TGTGCCAGCAGTCAGGACAATCAGCCCCAGCATTTT.

The chain links TRBV5-1 to TRBJ1-1, with D uncertain. The germline V and J ends were trimmed by 0 bases and 5 bases, with 11 bases remaining between them. This CDR3 is 14 amino acids long. Germline V gene lookup returns CDR1 SGHRS and CDR2 YFSETQ. The CDR3 sequence is CASSLDPGRTEAFF. CDR3 nucleotides: TGCGCCAGCAGCTTGGATCCGGGGAGGACTGAAGCTTTCTTT. Looking up the rest from reference TRBV5-1 and TRBJ1-1 gives the full variable domain: KAGVTQTPRYLIKTRGQQVTLSCSPISGHRSVSWYQQTPGQGLQFLFEYFSETQRNKGNFPGRFSGRQFSNSRSEMNVSTLELGDSALYLCASSLDPGRTEAFFGQGTRLTVV.

The chain employs TRBV5-1 and TRBJ2-3, with D perhaps TRBD2 (5 bases). V dropped 4 bases and J dropped 3 bases, with 15 bases sitting between them. Looked up from germline, CDR1 is SGHRS and CDR2 is YFSETQ. This CDR3 has 15 residues. CDR3 protein: CASSPRWESTDTQYF. The CDR3 coding sequence is TGCGCCAGCAGCCCGCGCTGGGAGAGTACAGATACGCAGTATTTT.

The chain employs TRBV28 and TRBJ1-5; the match to TRBD1 covers 9 bases. Per the germline V gene, CDR1 is MDHEN and CDR2 is SYDVKM. V was pared by 7 bases and J by 7 bases, with 11 bases of the junction left unmatched. CDR3 size: 15 residues. CDR3 sequence (DNA): TGTGCCAGCACTACCGACAGGGGGACGGGGCAGCCCCAGCATTTT. Its translation: CASTTDRGTGQPQHF.

The rearrangement links TRBV2 to TRBJ1-1; D uncertain. CDR3 length: 14 residues. Per the germline V gene, CDR1 is SNHLY and CDR2 is FYNNEI. V lost 4 bases to trimming and J lost 0 bases, with 9 bases between them. In DNA form, the CDR3 reads TGTGCCAGCAGTGTAGAACGGGTGAACACTGAAGCTTTCTTT. Amino acids: CASSVERVNTEAFF.

With respect to this clone: This CDR3 is also generated by other DNA sequences in the sample. The chain combines TRBV27 with TRBJ2-7; 7 bases fit TRBD1. Germline CDR1 is MNHEY and CDR2 is SMNVEV (reference sequence). The CDR3 covers 13 residues. J gave up 0 bases and V 8 bases, and 4 bases lay outside the gene matches. The CDR3 spells CASGHRGSYEQYF. The CDR3 region has the DNA TGTGCCAGCGGACACAGGGGCTCCTACGAGCAGTACTTC.

This rearrangement joins TRBV28 to TRBJ1-1, with D perhaps matching TRBD1 (5 bases). The V end lost 6 bases, the J end lost 9 bases, and 29 bases lay between the germline ends. The CDR3 sequence is 17 residues long. Germline V gives CDR1 MDHEN, CDR2 SYDVKM. The CDR3 reads CASSYPAGDSVQGKAFF. In DNA form, the CDR3 reads TGTGCCAGCAGCTATCCTGCGGGGGACTCCGTCCAAGGAAAAGCTTTCTTT. Complete variable domain (other parts from reference TRBV28 and TRBJ1-1): DVKVTQSSRYLVKRTGEKVFLECVQDMDHENMFWYRQDPGLGLRLIYFSYDVKMKEKGDIPEGYSVSREKKERFSLILESASTNQTSMYLCASSYPAGDSVQGKAFFGQGTRLTVV.

The rearrangement joins TRBV5-1 to TRBJ2-1; 9 nucleotides line up with TRBD2. The V gene end was trimmed by 4 bases and the J gene end by 8 bases; junction bases not matched to a gene: 7. CDR1 is SGHRS, CDR2 YFSETQ, per germline. CDR3 length equals 14 residues. DNA for the CDR3: TGCGCCAGCAGCGTCCCGGGACTAGCATATGAGCAGTTCTTC. It codes for CASSVPGLAYEQFF.

The chain combines TRBV10-3 with TRBJ2-5; D perhaps matches TRBD2 (6 bases). CDR3 length equals 13 residues. Germline V gene lookup returns CDR1 ENHRY and CDR2 SYGVKD. V shed 6 bases and J shed 8 bases, with 16 bases lying between them. For the CDR3, the DNA is TGTGCCATCAGGCCCCAGGGAGGTGAAACCCAGTACTTC. Protein product: CAIRPQGGETQYF.

V and J are TRBV6-5 and TRBJ1-2, with a weak D call TRBD1 (6 bases). This CDR3 spans 13 amino acids. V lost 6 bases and J 8 bases, leaving 16 bases between the germline ends. CDR1 and CDR2 from the germline V gene are MNHEY and SVGAGI. CDR3 nucleotides: TGTGCCAGCAGGCCGCAGGCTAGGGGGGGCTACACCTTC. Encoded protein: CASRPQARGGYTF.

CDR3: CATSEPSGEQYF. The DNA for the CDR3 is TGTGCCACCAGTGAACCGTCGGGGGAGCAGTACTTC. The rearrangement links TRBV24-1 to TRBJ2-7; tentative D call: TRBD2 (5 bases). Trimming took off 4 bases at V and 7 bases at J, with 10 bases between the two ends. Germline CDR1 and CDR2: KGHDR and SFDVKD. The CDR3 has 12 residues.

The V call is TRBV5-1, the J call TRBJ2-1, with no clear D. The CDR3 runs 14 residues. Germline CDR1 and CDR2: SGHRS and YFSETQ. Between the trimmed V and J ends, which lost 1 base and 3 bases, there was a span of 8 bases. Written as DNA, the CDR3 is TGCGCCAGCAGCTTGAAGCGAGACTACAATGAGCAGTTCTTC. Its protein product is CASSLKRDYNEQFF.

This rearrangement joins TRBV6-5 to TRBJ1-4; unclear D gene. From germline, CDR1 is MNHEY and CDR2 SVGAGI. The V and J ends lost 7 bases and 0 bases respectively, with 12 bases between them. The CDR3 is 15 residues long. The DNA of the CDR3 is TGTGCCAGCATGATGGCCGAAGCAACTAATGAAAAACTGTTTTTT. Protein product: CASMMAEATNEKLFF.

This chain links TRBV7-8 with TRBJ2-7; 8 bases agree with TRBD1. Germline CDR1 and CDR2: SGHVS and FQNEAQ. This CDR3 has 13 residues. V gave up 4 bases and J gave up 2 bases; unmatched junction bases: 1. The CDR3 DNA follows: TGTGCCAGCAGCTGGGGACAGGCCTACGAGCAGTACTTC. Translation gives CASSWGQAYEQYF.

The V and J genes are TRBV4-1 and TRBJ2-1; 8 bases agree with TRBD2. Losses at the gene ends were 6 bases for V and 10 bases for J; bases not matched to a gene: 14. The CDR3 is made up of 15 amino acids. The germline V gene encodes CDR1 MGHRA and CDR2 YSYEKL. The DNA for the CDR3 is TGCGCCAGCAGTAGATTGGGACTACCTAGCGGGGAGCAGTTCTTC. As protein: CASSRLGLPSGEQFF.

V gene TRBV30 combines with J gene TRBJ2-5; TRBD2 might be the D (5 bases). The CDR3 consists of 12 residues. The V gene's germline CDR1 is GTSNPN and CDR2 SVGIG (reference sequence). Trimming cost V 8 bases and J 4 bases, with 14 bases left between them. CDR3 coding DNA: TGTGCCGGCGGGCTAGTGCGAGAGACCCAGTACTTC. It codes for CAGGLVRETQYF.

DNA for the CDR3: TGTGCCAGCAGCTTTCGGGGCAATCAGCCCCAGCATTTT. As protein: CASSFRGNQPQHF. The V call is TRBV5-6, the J call TRBJ1-5; the D is unclear. This CDR3 comprises 13 residues. Germline CDR1 is SGHDT and CDR2 is YYEEEE. Trimming pared 2 bases from V and 2 bases from J, leaving 5 bases between. Using reference TRBV5-6 and TRBJ1-5 for the parts outside the CDR3, the full variable domain is DAGVTQSPTHLIKTRGQQVTLRCSPKSGHDTVSWYQQALGQGPQFIFQYYEEEERQRGNFPDRFSGHQFPNYSSELNVNALLLGDSALYLCASSFRGNQPQHFGDGTRLSIL.

This clone was detected once. This sequence joins TRBV18 and TRBJ2-7, with a possible D match to TRBD1 (6 bases). There are 14 residues in the CDR3. Trimming pared 3 bases from V and 2 bases from J, leaving 11 bases between. Germline V gives CDR1 KGHSH, CDR2 LQKENI. The CDR3 region has the DNA TGTGCCAGCTCACCTAAGGACAGAACCTACGAGCAGTACTTC. Protein: CASSPKDRTYEQYF.

The J gene is TRBJ2-3, the V gene TRBV27, with D uncertain. CDR1 is MNHEY and CDR2 is SMNVEV in the germline V gene (reference sequence). This CDR3 has 15 amino acids. Trimming cost V 2 bases and J 0 bases, with 9 bases left between them. The CDR3 spells CASSLRFDSTDTQYF. DNA for the CDR3: TGTGCCAGCAGTTTACGGTTTGATAGCACAGATACGCAGTATTTT.

In DNA form, the CDR3 reads TGTGCCAGCAGCATTGGACTAGAGTTCGATACGCAGTATTTT. Residues: CASSIGLEFDTQYF. The rearrangement uses TRBV9 and TRBJ2-3; TRBD2 matches at 7 bases. The germline CDR1 and CDR2 sequences are SGDLS and YYNGEE. V dropped 4 bases and J dropped 6; count of bases not matched to a gene: 8. The CDR3 sequence is 14 residues long.

The chain carries TRBV9 and TRBJ2-7; D is perhaps TRBD2 (5 bases). This CDR3 contains 15 residues. Trimming left V 0 bases short and J 7 bases short, with 17 bases between. Germline V gives CDR1 SGDLS, CDR2 YYNGEE. The DNA of the CDR3 is TGTGCCAGCAGCGTAGAGAGCGGCTCACCGGGGGAGCAGTACTTC. It specifies CASSVESGSPGEQYF.

The chain is built from TRBV19 and TRBJ2-1; the D gene is possibly TRBD2 (5 bases). Trimming took 5 bases from V and 2 from J, leaving 19 bases between them. Germline V gene sequence: CDR1 LNHDA, CDR2 SQIVND (reference sequence). There are 17 residues in the CDR3. The CDR3 here is CASSSSWRSGTYNEQFF. CDR3 nucleotides: TGTGCCAGTAGTTCGTCCTGGAGGAGCGGAACCTACAATGAGCAGTTCTTC.

The chain joins TRBV12-3 or TRBV12-4 to TRBJ2-6; D is possibly TRBD2 (5 bases). V dropped 6 bases and J dropped 2 bases, with 5 bases sitting between them. The CDR3 is 13 residues long. The CDR3 reads CASREAGANVLTF. CDR3 coding DNA: TGTGCCAGCAGGGAGGCTGGGGCCAACGTCCTGACTTTC.

This chain connects TRBV3-1 (or the pseudogene TRBV3-2) to TRBJ2-7, with D possibly TRBD2 on 5 matching bases. CDR1 is LGHDT, CDR2 YNNKEL, per germline (reference sequence). CDR3 size: 15 residues. The V end lost 0 bases, the J end lost 1 base, and 10 bases lay between the germline ends. As DNA, the CDR3 is TGTGCCAGCAGCCAAGATCGTAGCGAATCCTACGAGCAGTACTTC. Translated, it gives CASSQDRSESYEQYF.

The chain joins TRBV21-1 to TRBJ1-5; TRBD1, as called in the table, went unchecked against the DNA. TRBV21-1 corresponds to a pseudogene. CDR3 length: 19 amino acids. The CDR3 protein is CASSLSRDSPFYSNQPQHF. The CDR3 bases are TGTGCCAGCAGCCTAAGCCGGGACAGCCCATTCTATAGCAATCAGCCCCAGCATTTT.

This chain joins TRBV3-1 (or the pseudogene TRBV3-2) and TRBJ1-2; D is uncertain. CDR1 LGHDT and CDR2 YNNKEL come from the germline V gene (reference sequence). V lost 1 base and J lost 0, with 21 bases in between. The CDR3 length is 19 residues. The CDR3 DNA follows: TGTGCCAGCAGCCAAGGTGTCATGGGAGACTACGGGGCTAACTATGGCTACACCTTC. It specifies CASSQGVMGDYGANYGYTF.

The rearrangement uses TRBV13 and TRBJ2-1; possibly TRBD2 for D (7 bases). The CDR3 loop spans 14 amino acids. V was shortened by 4 bases and J by 5 bases, with 12 bases between the two germline ends. Germline V CDR1 and CDR2: PRHDT, FYEKMQ (reference sequence). CDR3 in DNA: TGTGCCAGCAGCTCTAGGGGGGGGCACAATGAGCAGTTCTTC. This encodes CASSSRGGHNEQFF.

In DNA form, the CDR3 reads TGCGCCAGCAGCTTGGATGGGGCGAACACTGAAGCTTTCTTT. It is translated as CASSLDGANTEAFF. The chain is built from TRBV5-1 and TRBJ1-1; a possible D gene is TRBD1 (5 bases). Germline V gene sequence: CDR1 SGHRS, CDR2 YFSETQ. The CDR3 loop spans 14 amino acids. Between the trimmed V and J ends, which lost 0 bases and 1 base, there was a span of 7 bases.

The chain uses TRBV2 and TRBJ1-2; D might be TRBD1 (6 bases). CDR3 length equals 13 residues. Trimming removed 5 bases from V and 1 base from J, with 8 bases in between. Per the germline V gene, CDR1 is SNHLY and CDR2 is FYNNEI. The CDR3 loop reads CASSSDSNYGYTF. Written as DNA, the CDR3 is TGTGCCAGCAGTTCGGACAGTAACTATGGCTACACCTTC.